These T cell receptor beta chains were read from a single sample in a study of T cell responses to AZD1222 COVID-19 vaccine. Here immunoSEQ multiplex PCR was the method, and the copy in TCRdb shows in-frame clones only, minus some. The sample shows around 250,000 clones, about 92% of them seen only once. The sequenced sample was peripheral blood, obtained on day 0 of AZD1222 vaccination. These receptors were collected from an adult in good health. Both conserved end residues are part of each CDR3. Each record gives: V gene, J gene, D gene, clone size, CDR3 protein, CDR3 DNA. The D gene is left open where the match is weak. Clone size is shown for a subset of rows, as once, few, many or a class of expanded clone.

v_call: TRBV5-1; j_call: TRBJ1-2; d_call: TRBD1; clone_size: .; cdr3_aa: CASSLGLDRVYTF; cdr3_nt: TGCGCCAGCAGCTTGGGTCTGGACAGGGTTTACACCTTC
v_call: TRBV6-5; j_call: TRBJ2-3; d_call: TRBD2; clone_size: .; cdr3_aa: CASSRAGGPTTQYF; cdr3_nt: TGTGCCAGCAGCAGGGCGGGGGGGCCGACTACGCAGTATTTT
v_call: TRBV28; j_call: TRBJ1-2; d_call: .; clone_size: .; cdr3_aa: CASSLPGGAELRGYTF; cdr3_nt: TGTGCCAGCAGTTTACCCGGGGGGGCGGAATTGCGAGGCTACACCTTC
v_call: TRBV29-1; j_call: TRBJ2-1; d_call: .; clone_size: .; cdr3_aa: CSVRDSSIYAYNEQFF; cdr3_nt: TGCAGCGTCCGGGACTCTTCTATATACGCCTACAATGAGCAGTTCTTC
v_call: TRBV12-3/TRBV12-4; j_call: TRBJ2-5; d_call: .; clone_size: .; cdr3_aa: CASSLEETQYF; cdr3_nt: TGTGCCAGCAGTTTAGAAGAGACCCAGTACTTC
v_call: TRBV19; j_call: TRBJ1-1; d_call: .; clone_size: .; cdr3_aa: CASSIGGAAFF; cdr3_nt: TGTGCCAGTAGTATAGGGGGGGCAGCTTTCTTT
v_call: TRBV6-1; j_call: TRBJ2-1; d_call: .; clone_size: .; cdr3_aa: CASSERRGSGSRDEQFF; cdr3_nt: TGTGCCAGCAGTGAACGCAGGGGGAGCGGGAGTAGGGATGAGCAGTTCTTC
v_call: TRBV29-1; j_call: TRBJ2-2; d_call: TRBD1; clone_size: .; cdr3_aa: CSATGTGGTGELFF; cdr3_nt: TGCAGCGCCACCGGGACAGGGGGAACCGGGGAGCTGTTTTTT
v_call: TRBV4-1; j_call: TRBJ1-5; d_call: .; clone_size: few; cdr3_aa: CASSQDFGQPQHF; cdr3_nt: TGCGCCAGCAGCCAAGATTTTGGTCAGCCCCAGCATTTT
v_call: TRBV27; j_call: TRBJ2-2; d_call: .; clone_size: .; cdr3_aa: CASSSSTGYTGELFF; cdr3_nt: TGTGCCAGCAGTTCCTCGACAGGATACACCGGGGAGCTGTTTTTT
v_call: TRBV24-1; j_call: TRBJ2-3; d_call: .; clone_size: .; cdr3_aa: CATSDVGPGLKDTQYF; cdr3_nt: TGTGCCACCAGTGATGTGGGGCCAGGGTTGAAGGATACGCAGTATTTT
v_call: TRBV27; j_call: TRBJ1-2; d_call: .; clone_size: .; cdr3_aa: CASSRQGQGPTSNYGYTF; cdr3_nt: TGTGCCAGCAGTCGCCAAGGGCAGGGACCAACTTCGAACTATGGCTACACCTTC
v_call: TRBV5-6; j_call: TRBJ1-1; d_call: TRBD1; clone_size: .; cdr3_aa: CASSGGDRGRTEAFF; cdr3_nt: TGTGCCAGCAGCGGCGGGGACAGGGGGAGAACTGAAGCTTTCTTT
v_call: TRBV7-9; j_call: TRBJ1-4; d_call: TRBD1; clone_size: .; cdr3_aa: CASSSGGPTNEKLFF; cdr3_nt: TGTGCCAGCAGCTCAGGGGGCCCGACTAATGAAAAACTGTTTTTT
v_call: TRBV27; j_call: TRBJ2-1; d_call: .; clone_size: .; cdr3_aa: CASSFRPSNEQFF; cdr3_nt: TGTGCCAGCAGTTTTCGGCCTTCCAATGAGCAGTTCTTC
v_call: TRBV20-1; j_call: TRBJ1-1; d_call: .; clone_size: .; cdr3_aa: CSALSGTEAFF; cdr3_nt: TGCAGTGCTCTGAGTGGGACTGAAGCTTTCTTT
v_call: TRBV19; j_call: TRBJ1-6; d_call: TRBD1; clone_size: .; cdr3_aa: CASSSDRGQNSPLHF; cdr3_nt: TGTGCCAGTAGTTCGGACAGGGGGCAAAATTCACCCCTCCACTTT
v_call: TRBV5-8; j_call: TRBJ1-1; d_call: .; clone_size: .; cdr3_aa: CASSFFREGTEAFF; cdr3_nt: TGTGCCAGCAGCTTTTTCCGGGAGGGCACTGAAGCTTTCTTT
v_call: TRBV7-9; j_call: TRBJ2-7; d_call: .; clone_size: .; cdr3_aa: CASSLDPGTHEQYF; cdr3_nt: TGTGCCAGCAGCTTAGATCCGGGAACCCACGAGCAGTACTTC
v_call: TRBV7-8; j_call: TRBJ2-2; d_call: .; clone_size: .; cdr3_aa: CASSLWTASNTGELFF; cdr3_nt: TGTGCCAGCAGCTTATGGACCGCCTCGAACACCGGGGAGCTGTTTTTT
v_call: TRBV25-1; j_call: TRBJ1-6; d_call: .; clone_size: .; cdr3_aa: CASSEGGTVHSPLHF; cdr3_nt: TGTGCCAGCAGTGAAGGTGGGACTGTACATTCACCCCTCCACTTT
v_call: TRBV7-8; j_call: TRBJ1-6; d_call: .; clone_size: .; cdr3_aa: CASSPHQRTSLHF; cdr3_nt: TGTGCCAGCAGCCCCCACCAGAGGACATCCCTCCACTTT
v_call: TRBV6-5; j_call: TRBJ1-4; d_call: TRBD1; clone_size: .; cdr3_aa: CASTAQQGAHEKLFF; cdr3_nt: TGTGCCAGCACCGCCCAGCAGGGGGCGCATGAAAAACTGTTTTTT
v_call: TRBV6-5; j_call: TRBJ1-1; d_call: .; clone_size: .; cdr3_aa: CASTREPNTEAFF; cdr3_nt: TGTGCCAGCACGAGGGAGCCGAACACTGAAGCTTTCTTT
v_call: TRBV18; j_call: TRBJ2-1; d_call: .; clone_size: few; cdr3_aa: CASSNGYGNEQFF; cdr3_nt: TGTGCCAGCTCAAACGGATACGGGAATGAGCAGTTCTTC
v_call: TRBV24-1; j_call: TRBJ1-2; d_call: .; clone_size: .; cdr3_aa: CATSDSQANYGYTF; cdr3_nt: TGTGCCACCAGTGATTCACAGGCTAACTATGGCTACACCTTC
v_call: TRBV29-1; j_call: TRBJ1-2; d_call: TRBD1; clone_size: .; cdr3_aa: CSVEDRPEGGYTF; cdr3_nt: TGCAGCGTCGAGGACAGGCCCGAGGGTGGCTACACCTTC
v_call: TRBV7-3; j_call: TRBJ1-2; d_call: .; clone_size: .; cdr3_aa: CASSLMAGEGGYTF; cdr3_nt: TGTGCCAGCAGCTTAATGGCAGGGGAGGGTGGCTACACCTTC
v_call: TRBV7-3; j_call: TRBJ1-4; d_call: TRBD1; clone_size: .; cdr3_aa: CASSLLGTGVGNEKLFF; cdr3_nt: TGTGCCAGCAGCTTATTAGGGACAGGGGTGGGTAATGAAAAACTGTTTTTT
v_call: TRBV2; j_call: TRBJ1-1; d_call: .; clone_size: .; cdr3_aa: CASRETSYTEAFF; cdr3_nt: TGTGCCAGCAGGGAGACAAGTTACACTGAAGCTTTCTTT
v_call: TRBV19; j_call: TRBJ2-1; d_call: TRBD1; clone_size: .; cdr3_aa: CASSMGDRVHEQFF; cdr3_nt: TGTGCCAGTAGTATGGGGGACAGGGTCCATGAGCAGTTCTTC
v_call: TRBV27; j_call: TRBJ1-1; d_call: TRBD1; clone_size: .; cdr3_aa: CASSTRDREAFF; cdr3_nt: TGTGCCAGCAGTACCCGGGACAGGGAAGCTTTCTTT
v_call: TRBV11-2; j_call: TRBJ2-2; d_call: .; clone_size: few; cdr3_aa: CASTASGSSGELFF; cdr3_nt: TGTGCCAGCACGGCCTCAGGGAGCTCCGGGGAGCTGTTTTTT